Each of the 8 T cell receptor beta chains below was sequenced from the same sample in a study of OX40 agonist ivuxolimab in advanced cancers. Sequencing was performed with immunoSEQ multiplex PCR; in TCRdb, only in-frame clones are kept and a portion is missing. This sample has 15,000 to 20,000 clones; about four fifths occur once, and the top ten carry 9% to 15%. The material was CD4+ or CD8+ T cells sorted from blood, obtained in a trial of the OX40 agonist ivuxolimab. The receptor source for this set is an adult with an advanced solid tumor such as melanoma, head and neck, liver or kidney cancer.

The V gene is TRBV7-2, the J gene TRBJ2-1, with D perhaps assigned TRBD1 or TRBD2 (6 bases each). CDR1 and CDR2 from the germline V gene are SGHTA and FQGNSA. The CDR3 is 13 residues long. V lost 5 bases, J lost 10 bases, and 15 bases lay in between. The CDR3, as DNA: TGTGCCAGCAGCGTGACCCCCGGGGGCGAGCAGTTCTTC. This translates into CASSVTPGGEQFF. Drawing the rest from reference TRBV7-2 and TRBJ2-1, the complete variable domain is GAGVSQSPSNKVTEKGKDVELRCDPISGHTALYWYRQSLGQGLEFLIYFQGNSAPDKSGLPSDRFSAERTGGSVSTLTIQRTQQEDSAVYLCASSVTPGGEQFFGPGTRLTVL.

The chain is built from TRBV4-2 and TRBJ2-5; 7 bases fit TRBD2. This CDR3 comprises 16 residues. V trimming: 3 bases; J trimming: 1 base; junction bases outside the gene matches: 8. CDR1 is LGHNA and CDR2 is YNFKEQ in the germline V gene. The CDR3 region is CASSQGPGTIQETQYF. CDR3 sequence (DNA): TGTGCCAGCAGCCAGGGCCCCGGGACTATCCAAGAGACCCAGTACTTC.

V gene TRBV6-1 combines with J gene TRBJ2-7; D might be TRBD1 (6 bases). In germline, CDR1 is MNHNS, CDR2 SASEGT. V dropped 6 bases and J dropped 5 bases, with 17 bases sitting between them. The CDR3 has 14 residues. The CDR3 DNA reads TGTGCCAGCAGCACAGGGTTCGGGCTCAACGAGCAGTACTTC. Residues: CASSTGFGLNEQYF.

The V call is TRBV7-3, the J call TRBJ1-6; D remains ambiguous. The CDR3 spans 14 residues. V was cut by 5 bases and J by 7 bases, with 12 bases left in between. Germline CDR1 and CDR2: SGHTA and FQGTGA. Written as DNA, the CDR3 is TGTGCCAGCAGCACTAGCCCCGGGAATTCACCCCTCCACTTT. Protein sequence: CASSTSPGNSPLHF.

The DNA of the CDR3 is TGTGCCAGCAGCTTAGCCGGCGCTTCCTACGAGCAGTACTTC. It codes for CASSLAGASYEQYF. The chain couples TRBV11-3 to TRBJ2-7; D gene uncertain. The CDR3 loop spans 14 amino acids. Trimming cost V 1 base and J 1 base, with 8 bases left between them. Germline values: CDR1 SGHNT, CDR2 YENEEA.

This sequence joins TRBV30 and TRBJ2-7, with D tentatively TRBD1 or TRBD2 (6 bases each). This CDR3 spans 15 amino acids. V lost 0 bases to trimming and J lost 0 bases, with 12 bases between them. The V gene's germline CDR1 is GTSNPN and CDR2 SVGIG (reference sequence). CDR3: CAWSVGGQSSYEQYF. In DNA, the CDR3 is TGTGCCTGGAGTGTAGGGGGGCAAAGCTCCTACGAGCAGTACTTC.

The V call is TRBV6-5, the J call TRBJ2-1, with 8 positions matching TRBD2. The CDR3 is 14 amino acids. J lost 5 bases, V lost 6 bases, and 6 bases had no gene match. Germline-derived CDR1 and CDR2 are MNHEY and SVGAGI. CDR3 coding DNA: TGTGCCAGCAGCCGAGCGGGAGTCCACAATGAGCAGTTCTTC. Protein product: CASSRAGVHNEQFF.

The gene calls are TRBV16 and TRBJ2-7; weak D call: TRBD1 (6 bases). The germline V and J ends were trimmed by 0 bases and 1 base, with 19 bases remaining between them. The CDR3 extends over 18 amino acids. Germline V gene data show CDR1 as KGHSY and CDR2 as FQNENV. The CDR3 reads CASSQSRGVQTGSYEQYF. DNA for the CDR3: TGTGCCAGCAGCCAATCTAGGGGCGTACAGACAGGATCCTACGAGCAGTACTTC.